This TCR beta chain came from a study of shared clonotypes between healthy human individuals. The CDR3 length is 16 residues. CDR1 is SQVTM, CDR2 ANQGSEA, per germline. TCRdb's copy holds only in-frame clones and misses some; the assay was immunoSEQ multiplex PCR. The table records 2 million to 2.5 million clones, 85% to 95% of them present only once. V and J are TRBV29-1 and TRBJ2-5, with TRBD1 matching over 7 bases. The J call is in doubt because the DNA end fits TRBJ2-7 better. The receptor's source is a man younger than 35 in good health. What was sequenced was naive CD4+ T cells sorted from blood. Subset defined: CD45RA+ positively selected. For the CDR3, the DNA is TGCAGCGTTGAAGCCAGGGGGTGGGGGAGCTCCTACGAGCAGTACTTC. It is translated as CSVEARGWGSSYEQYF.